What follows is one T cell receptor beta chain and its context. This CDR3 is 13 amino acids long. V lost 0 bases to trimming and J lost 6 bases, with 6 bases between them. From germline, CDR1 is MGHRA and CDR2 YSYEKL. The data were obtained in a study of beta chain features in type 1 diabetes. Every bit of the isolated RNA underwent reverse transcription, so sequencing read expressed TCRB transcripts. Profiling relied on immunoSEQ multiplex PCR, and the TCRdb table lists in-frame clones only, not all of them. Of some 330,000 clones in the sample, 11% are singletons; the top ten hold about 0.014%. The chain couples TRBV4-1 to TRBJ2-1; D is ambiguous. The sample was naive CD4+ T cells from blood. The source of this sequence is a woman in her twenties or thirties in good health. CDR3 sequence reads: CASSQEHANEQFF. Written as DNA, the CDR3 is TGCGCCAGCAGCCAAGAACATGCCAATGAGCAGTTCTTC.